This T cell receptor (beta chain) was identified during a study of blood T cells in healthy people across ages. The authors ran a second PCR of about 7 to 12 cycles using a sample-barcoded 5' primer and a J-beta primer mix. TCRdb processed the 5' RACE reads anew with MiXCR; each CDR3 protein has one entry. The sample yields about 640,000 distinct CDR3 sequences, 58% seen once. Whole-study findings and limits: Diversity of TCR beta per million T cells declined in a roughly linear way with age. The unsorted PBMCs prevented any conclusive comparison of naive versus antigen-experienced cells. Versus aged donors, long-lived donors had higher diversity and more naive CD4+ cells.

To note about this clonotype: Its antigen is still unknown.

This CDR3 region has 17 residues. Germline loops: CDR1 MGHRA, CDR2 YSYEKL. The V segment lost 5 bases and the J segment 5 bases; nucleotides outside the gene matches: 15. The sequencing sample was made of blood. This TCR came from a man aged 60 to 69 in good health. This rearrangement joins TRBV4-1 to TRBJ2-5; TRBD1 aligns across 9 bases. CDR3 bases: TGCGCCAGCAGCAGCAGCAGCGGGACCGGGACAGGGGAGACCCAGTACTTC. This sequence encodes CASSSSSGTGTGETQYF.